The 11 T cell receptor beta chains listed next were all sequenced from one sample in a study of blood T cell repertoires in COVID-19. Sequencing was performed with immunoSEQ multiplex PCR; in TCRdb, only in-frame clones are kept and a portion is missing. The repertoire holds fewer than 250,000 clones, with about 81% as singletons. Sequences were obtained from PBMCs or T cells enriched from blood (not recorded which). All receptors come from a woman aged 25 to 45 who had recovered from COVID-19.

This clone was observed once. This rearrangement joins TRBV20-1 to TRBJ1-1; D gene unclear. With 3 bases removed from V and 3 bases from J, the gap between germline ends came to 8 bases. CDR3 length: 12 amino acids. CDR1 is DFQATT and CDR2 is SNEGSKA in the germline V gene (reference sequence). Here the CDR3 reads CSASTQYTEAFF. CDR3 coding DNA: TGCAGTGCTAGTACACAGTACACTGAAGCTTTCTTT.

The V call is TRBV28, the J call TRBJ2-5, with 10 bases lining up with TRBD2. Germline CDR1 MDHEN, CDR2 SYDVKM. V dropped 4 bases and J dropped 2; count of bases not matched to a gene: 4. This CDR3 is built from 15 residues. For the CDR3, the DNA is TGTGCCAGCAGTTCTCCGGGACTAGCGCAAGAGACCCAGTACTTC. This codes for CASSSPGLAQETQYF.

The chain is built from TRBV5-5 and TRBJ2-1; no reliable D call. CDR3 size: 16 residues. The germline V gene has CDR1 SGHKS and CDR2 YYEKEE (reference sequence). Between the trimmed V and J ends, which lost 3 bases and 0 bases, there was a span of 13 bases. CDR3 in amino acids: CASSSQKWSSYNEQFF. The DNA for the CDR3 is TGTGCCAGCAGCTCCCAGAAGTGGAGCTCCTACAATGAGCAGTTCTTC. Using reference TRBV5-5 and TRBJ2-1 for the parts outside the CDR3, the full variable domain is DAGVTQSPTHLIKTRGQQVTLRCSPISGHKSVSWYQQVLGQGPQFIFQYYEKEERGRGNFPDRFSARQFPNYSSELNVNALLLGDSALYLCASSSQKWSSYNEQFFGPGTRLTVL.

The chain links TRBV18 to TRBJ2-3; 11 nucleotides match TRBD2. The CDR3 runs to 16 residues. Trimming at V came to 6 bases and at J to 0 bases, leaving 5 bases not matched to a gene. Germline CDR1 is KGHSH and CDR2 is LQKENI. In DNA form, the CDR3 reads TGTGCCAGCTCGGCTAGCGGGGGGTCTAGCACAGATACGCAGTATTTT. It encodes CASSASGGSSTDTQYF.

The chain recombines TRBV9 with TRBJ1-2; D gene uncertain. With 0 bases removed from V and 2 bases from J, the gap between germline ends came to 8 bases. The CDR3 consists of 14 residues. Germline V gives CDR1 SGDLS, CDR2 YYNGEE. The CDR3 DNA is TGTGCCAGCAGCGTAGGAACGGAGAACTATGGCTACACCTTC. This sequence encodes CASSVGTENYGYTF.

The chain couples TRBV30 to TRBJ2-1; D perhaps matches TRBD2 (7 bases). Germline CDR1 is GTSNPN and CDR2 is SVGIG (reference sequence). Deletions cut 3 bases from V and 0 bases from J, with 9 bases between. The CDR3 is made up of 14 amino acids. The CDR3 loop reads CAWRRGGSYNEQFF. CDR3 DNA: TGTGCCTGGAGGAGGGGGGGCTCCTACAATGAGCAGTTCTTC. The whole variable domain, filled in from reference TRBV30 and TRBJ2-1, reads SQTIHQWPATLVQPVGSPLSLECTVEGTSNPNLYWYRQAAGRGLQLLFYSVGIGQISSEVPQNLSASRPQDRQFILSSKKLLLSDSGFYLCAWRRGGSYNEQFFGPGTRLTVL.

The chain recombines TRBV28 with TRBJ1-1; D might be TRBD1 (5 bases). Trimming shortened V by 3 bases and J by 1 base, and 9 bases separated the two germline ends. The CDR3 is 14 residues long. Germline CDR1 MDHEN, CDR2 SYDVKM. The CDR3 region is CASSLEQANTEAFF. DNA for the CDR3: TGTGCCAGCAGTTTGGAACAGGCGAACACTGAAGCTTTCTTT.

The rearrangement links TRBV28 to TRBJ1-2; 7 bases align to TRBD1. Germline-derived CDR1 and CDR2 are MDHEN and SYDVKM. The CDR3 extends over 12 amino acids. V trimming: 6 bases; J trimming: 7 bases; junction bases outside the gene matches: 5. CDR3 bases: TGTGCCAGCAGCTTACAGGGGTTTGGCTACACCTTC. It translates to CASSLQGFGYTF.

The J gene is TRBJ2-7, the V gene TRBV28, with D tentatively TRBD2 (6 bases). Germline CDR1 is MDHEN and CDR2 is SYDVKM. Trimming shortened V by 1 base and J by 2 bases, and 9 bases separated the two germline ends. The CDR3 covers 14 residues. CDR3 sequence: CASSLLREPYEQYF. The CDR3 DNA reads TGTGCCAGCAGTTTATTGCGGGAACCCTACGAGCAGTACTTC.

V and J are TRBV28 and TRBJ1-1; TRBD1 might be the D (6 bases). Trimming stripped 9 bases from V and 0 bases from J, with 14 bases between. The CDR3 sequence is 14 residues long. The germline CDR1 and CDR2 sequences are MDHEN and SYDVKM. The CDR3: CASYRVGVNTEAFF. The CDR3 nucleotides read TGTGCCAGTTACAGGGTAGGGGTGAACACTGAAGCTTTCTTT.

This chain connects TRBV7-9 to TRBJ2-3; 7 positions match TRBD2. V lost 5 bases to trimming and J lost 11 bases; unmatched junction nucleotides: 22. The germline V gene encodes CDR1 SEHNR and CDR2 FQNEAQ (reference sequence). The CDR3 has 17 amino acids. CDR3 in amino acids: CASSPPLRLASRGGQYF. The CDR3 nucleotides are TGTGCCAGCAGCCCCCCTTTGAGACTAGCTTCCCGGGGTGGGCAGTATTTT.